The clone carrying this T cell receptor beta chain was recorded many times. This entry is derived from a study of human T cells and chemical hapten exposure. From the RACE reads, TCRdb called clonotypes with MiXCR, one entry per CDR3 protein. The table includes more than 85,000 distinct CDR3 sequences, approximately 36% detected once. Trimming removed 1 base at V and 2 bases at J, with 7 bases between. CDR3 length equals 14 residues. Germline assignment: CDR1 SGHTA and CDR2 FQGNSA. Time point here: patch test 3, about 24 weeks after DPC sensitization. The treatment was: therapeutic diphenylcyclopropenone sensitization with weekly scalp DPC.

This TCR was sampled from a man in his forties with alopecia areata. Some clones in this sample may be carry-over from other donors' samples. The source material was whole blood, sampled in connection with sensitization to the hapten diphenylcyclopropenone (DPC). The rearrangement links TRBV7-2 to TRBJ2-3; D unresolved. This chain's CDR3 is CASSLVSNTDTQYF. CDR3 nucleotides: TGTGCCAGCAGCTTAGTGAGCAACACAGATACGCAGTATTTT.